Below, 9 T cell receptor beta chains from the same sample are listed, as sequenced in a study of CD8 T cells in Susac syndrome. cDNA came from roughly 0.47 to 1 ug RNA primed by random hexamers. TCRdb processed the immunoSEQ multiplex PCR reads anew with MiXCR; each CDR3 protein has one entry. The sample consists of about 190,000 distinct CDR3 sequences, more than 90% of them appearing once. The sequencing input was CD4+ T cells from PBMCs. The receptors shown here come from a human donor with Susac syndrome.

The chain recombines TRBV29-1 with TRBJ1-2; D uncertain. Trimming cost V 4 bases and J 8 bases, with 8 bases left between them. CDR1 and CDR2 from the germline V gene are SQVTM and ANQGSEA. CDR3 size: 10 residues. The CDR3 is CSVGGNGYTF. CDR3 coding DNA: TGCAGCGTTGGAGGGAACGGCTACACCTTC. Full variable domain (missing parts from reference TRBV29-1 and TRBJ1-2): SAVISQKPSRDICQRGTSLTIQCQVDSQVTMMFWYRQQPGQSLTLIATANQGSEATYESGFVIDKFPISRPNLTFSTLTVSNMSPEDSSIYLCSVGGNGYTFGSGTRLTVV.

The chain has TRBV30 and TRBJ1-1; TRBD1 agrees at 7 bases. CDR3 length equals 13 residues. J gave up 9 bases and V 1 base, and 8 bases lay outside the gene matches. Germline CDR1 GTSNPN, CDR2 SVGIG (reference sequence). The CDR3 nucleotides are TGTGCCTGGAGTGAAGACAGGGATCGCAAAGCTTTCTTT. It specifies CAWSEDRDRKAFF. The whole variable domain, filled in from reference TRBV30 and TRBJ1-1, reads SQTIHQWPATLVQPVGSPLSLECTVEGTSNPNLYWYRQAAGRGLQLLFYSVGIGQISSEVPQNLSASRPQDRQFILSSKKLLLSDSGFYLCAWSEDRDRKAFFGQGTRLTVV.

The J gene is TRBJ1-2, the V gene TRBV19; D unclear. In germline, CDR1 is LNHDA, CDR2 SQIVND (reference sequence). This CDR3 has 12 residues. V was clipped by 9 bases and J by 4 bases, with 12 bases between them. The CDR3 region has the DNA TGTGCCAGCGGAAGGGCCCCCTATGGCTACACCTTC. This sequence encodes CASGRAPYGYTF.

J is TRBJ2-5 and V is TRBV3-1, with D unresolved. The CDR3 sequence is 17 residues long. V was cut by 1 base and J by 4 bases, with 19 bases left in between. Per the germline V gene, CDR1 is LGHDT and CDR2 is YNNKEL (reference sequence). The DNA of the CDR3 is TGTGCCAGCAGCCAAGTAAAGGTCGCTCATCTCCCAGAGACCCAGTACTTC. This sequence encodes CASSQVKVAHLPETQYF.

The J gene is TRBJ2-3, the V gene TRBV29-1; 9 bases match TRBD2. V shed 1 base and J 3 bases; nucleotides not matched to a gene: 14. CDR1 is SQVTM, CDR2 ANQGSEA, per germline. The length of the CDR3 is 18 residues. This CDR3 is CSVEGVAGGSFGTDTQYF. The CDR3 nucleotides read TGCAGCGTTGAAGGAGTCGCGGGGGGGTCCTTCGGGACAGATACGCAGTATTTT.

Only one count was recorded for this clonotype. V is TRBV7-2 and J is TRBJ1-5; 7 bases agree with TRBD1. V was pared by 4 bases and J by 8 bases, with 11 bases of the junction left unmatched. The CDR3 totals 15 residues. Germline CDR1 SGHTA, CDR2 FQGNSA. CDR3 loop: CASSSPSGGMEPQHF. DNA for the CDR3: TGTGCCAGCAGCTCTCCCTCAGGGGGTATGGAGCCCCAGCATTTT.

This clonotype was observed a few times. The DNA of the CDR3 is TGTGCCAGCAGTTTGACGGAAGAGACCCAGTACTTC. It is translated as CASSLTEETQYF. The rearrangement joins TRBV12-3 or TRBV12-4 to TRBJ2-5; D call uncertain. This CDR3 spans 12 amino acids. The V and J ends lost 3 bases and 3 bases respectively, with 5 bases between them.

CDR3 coding DNA: TGTGCCAGCTCGGTGACAGGGGTAAAGGACACTGAAGCTTTCTTT. Translated, it gives CASSVTGVKDTEAFF. The chain joins TRBV18 to TRBJ1-1; 8 bases are a match to TRBD1. The CDR3 consists of 15 residues. The V and J ends lost 6 bases and 3 bases, in that order; junction bases with no gene match: 9. CDR1 KGHSH and CDR2 LQKENI come from the germline V gene. Full variable domain (outside the CDR3, taken from reference TRBV18 and TRBJ1-1): NAGVMQNPRHLVRRRGQEARLRCSPMKGHSHVYWYRQLPEEGLKFMVYLQKENIIDESGMPKERFSAEFPKEGPSILRIQQVVRGDSAAYFCASSVTGVKDTEAFFGQGTRLTVV.

The CDR3 DNA sequence: TGTGCCAGCAGCCAAGGGCGGTATGGTAACTATGGCTACACCTTC. As protein: CASSQGRYGNYGYTF. The chain employs TRBV3-1 and TRBJ1-2; D is uncertain. V lost 1 base to trimming and J lost 1 base, with 10 bases between them. In germline, CDR1 is LGHDT, CDR2 YNNKEL (reference sequence). This CDR3 is 15 amino acids long.